These 10 T cell receptor beta chains share one sample of origin, sequenced in a study of blood T cells in healthy people across ages. The use of a sample-barcoded 5' primer and a J-beta primer mix characterized a second PCR of about 7 to 12 cycles. Each CDR3 protein gets one entry after TCRdb re-called the 5' RACE reads with MiXCR. The sample consists of about 700,000 distinct CDR3 sequences, 32% of them appearing once. The sequencing input was blood. The receptors come from a woman over 75 in good health.

This clonotype was detected a few times. The V and J genes are TRBV7-9 and TRBJ1-2; D is possibly TRBD1 (5 bases). The V end lost 6 bases, the J end lost 2 bases, and 16 bases lay between the germline ends. From germline, CDR1 is SEHNR and CDR2 FQNEAQ (reference sequence). This CDR3 is 15 amino acids long. CDR3 protein: CASSFGTGVNYGYTF. For the CDR3, the DNA is TGTGCCAGCAGTTTCGGGACGGGGGTAAACTATGGCTACACCTTC.

The chain employs TRBV30 and TRBJ1-1; a weak D match, TRBD1 (5 bases). V shed 2 bases and J shed 1 base, with 8 bases lying between them. Germline CDR1 and CDR2: GTSNPN and SVGIG (reference sequence). This CDR3 is built from 13 residues. CDR3 sequence (DNA): TGTGCCTGGAGTCGACAGCAGAACACTGAAGCTTTCTTT. Its protein product is CAWSRQQNTEAFF.

Points on this clonotype: A single base separates this from a much larger clone, so it may be a read error. The V and J genes are TRBV7-9 and TRBJ2-5, with 12 bases aligning to TRBD1. The J call could be wrong; TRBJ2-7 is a better fit for the DNA end. The CDR3 runs to 16 residues. CDR1 and CDR2 (germline): SEHNR, FQNEAQ (reference sequence). The CDR3 nucleotides are TGTGCCAGCAGCTTCTTCGGGGACAGGGGGCAGAACGAGCAGTACTTC. This gives the protein CASSFFGDRGQNEQYF.

This clonotype was seen a handful of times. The V gene is TRBV11-2, the J gene TRBJ1-6; TRBD1 matches at 9 bases. Per the germline V gene, CDR1 is SGHAT and CDR2 is FQNNGV. The CDR3 is made up of 15 amino acids. With 2 bases clipped from V and 10 bases from J, the junction kept 6 bases outside the gene matches. As DNA, the CDR3 is TGTGCCAGCAGCTTATTAGGGACAGGGAGATCACCCCTCCACTTT. Its protein is CASSLLGTGRSPLHF.

With respect to this clonotype: The junction shows a germline mismatch at one end, possibly a read error. V is TRBV3-1 and J is TRBJ1-4, with D uncertain. CDR3 length: 15 residues. From germline, CDR1 is LGHDT and CDR2 YNNKEL (reference sequence). The CDR3 nucleotides are TGTGCCGGCAGCCATAACAGCGCAACTAATGAAAAACTGTTTTTT. Translating gives CAGSHNSATNEKLFF. Full variable domain (missing parts from reference TRBV3-1 and TRBJ1-4): DTAVSQTPKYLVTQMGNDKSIKCEQNLGHDTMYWYKQDSKKFLKIMFSYNNKELIINETVPNRFSPKSPDKAHLNLHINSLELGDSAVYFCAGSHNSATNEKLFFGSGTQLSVL.

With respect to this clonotype: A single base separates this from a much larger clone, so it may be a read error. The gene calls are TRBV7-9 and TRBJ1-2, with D maybe TRBD1 (5 bases). V lost 4 bases and J 4 bases, leaving 16 bases between the germline ends. The CDR3 runs 15 residues. Germline-derived CDR1 and CDR2 are SEHNR and FQNEAQ (reference sequence). The CDR3 loop is CASSSGTGLGYGYTF. For the CDR3, the DNA is TGTGCCAGCAGCTCAGGCACAGGATTGGGCTATGGCTACACCTTC.

This clonotype came up many times. J is TRBJ2-1 and V is TRBV6-5, with TRBD2 matching 14 bases. The V segment lost 2 bases and the J segment 3 bases; nucleotides outside the gene matches: 9. The germline V gene has CDR1 MNHEY and CDR2 SVGAGI. The CDR3 runs to 19 residues. The CDR3 region has the DNA TGTGCCAGCAGTTACCTACTACCCGGACTAGCGGGGGGCTACAATGAGCAGTTCTTC. Amino acids: CASSYLLPGLAGGYNEQFF.

This clonotype has only a few counts. The chain uses TRBV20-1 and TRBJ1-1; TRBD1 might be the D (6 bases). V was trimmed by 7 bases and J by 1 base, leaving 16 bases between them. The germline CDR1 and CDR2 sequences are DFQATT and SNEGSKA (reference sequence). This CDR3 is 14 amino acids long. The CDR3 DNA follows: TGCAGTGGGGGTTTCGTACAGGGGAACACTGAAGCTTTCTTT. It yields the protein CSGGFVQGNTEAFF.

This clonotype was observed many times. The CDR3 spells CASSVTQSGANVLTF. The CDR3, as DNA: TGTGCCAGCAGCGTAACCCAATCTGGGGCCAACGTCCTGACTTTC. V and J are TRBV9 and TRBJ2-6; D is unresolved. This CDR3 has 15 amino acids. V was clipped by 1 base and J by 1 base, with 6 bases between them. Germline CDR1 and CDR2: SGDLS and YYNGEE.

There are a few counts of this clonotype. V usage is TRBV5-1 and J usage is TRBJ2-1; 11 nucleotides match TRBD2. The CDR3 totals 21 residues. V shed 0 bases, J shed 0 bases, and the junction held 14 bases outside the gene matches. CDR1 and CDR2 (germline): SGHRS, YFSETQ. As DNA, the CDR3 is TGCGCCAGCAGCTTGGGTCGGCCAGGGACTAGCGGAGCGAGCTCCTACAATGAGCAGTTCTTC. The encoded protein is CASSLGRPGTSGASSYNEQFF.